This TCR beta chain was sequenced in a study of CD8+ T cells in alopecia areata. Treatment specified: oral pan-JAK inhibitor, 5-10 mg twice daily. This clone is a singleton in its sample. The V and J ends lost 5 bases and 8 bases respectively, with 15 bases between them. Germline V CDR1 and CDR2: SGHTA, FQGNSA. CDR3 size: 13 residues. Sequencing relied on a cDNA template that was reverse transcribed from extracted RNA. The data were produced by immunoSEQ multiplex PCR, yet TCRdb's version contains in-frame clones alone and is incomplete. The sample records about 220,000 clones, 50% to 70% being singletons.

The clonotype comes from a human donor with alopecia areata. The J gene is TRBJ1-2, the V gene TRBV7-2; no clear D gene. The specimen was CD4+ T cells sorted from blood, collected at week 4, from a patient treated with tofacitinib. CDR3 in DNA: TGTGCCAGCAGCCAGGACCATGAGGGAGGCTACACCTTC. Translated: CASSQDHEGGYTF.